This T cell receptor beta chain derives from a study of CD8+ T cells in alopecia areata (dated by TCRdb to 2017 to 2018). Background for the entire study: The treated patients took part in an open-label pilot trial in which moderate-to-severe alopecia areata was treated with oral tofacitinib at 5 to 10 mg twice daily. Biopsies were taken from tofacitinib-treated patients at baseline and at 4 and 24 weeks of treatment, and a later scalp biopsy was taken in several of the tofacitinib-treated patients. Tofacitinib was administered for 6 to 18 months, and 6 months of follow-up off drug were then conducted to assess delayed response and recurrence. In humans, TCRbeta sequencing was performed on scalp tissue and on sorted CD4+ and CD8+ peripheral blood T cells from healthy controls and from patients with patchy or totalis/universalis alopecia areata. Clonality in the scalp was compared among normal scalp (n=4), patchy alopecia areata scalp (n=8), and alopecia totalis/universalis scalp (n=8). immunoSEQ multiplex PCR using 35 Vbeta forward primers and 13 Jbeta reverse primers was used to amplify TCRbeta CDR3 regions. High-throughput TCRbeta sequencing was used to examine T cell clonal expansion in alopecia areata in both the C3H/HeJ mouse model and human patients. The RNA source kit depended on sample type: the PAXgene miRNA kit for fixed scalp, the miRNeasy kit for PBMCs, and the RNeasy kit for mouse skin.

The library was produced with the immunoSEQ multiplex PCR assay. RNA was extracted from all samples and reverse transcribed into cDNA, which served as template for TCR sequencing. First-strand cDNA was synthesized using SuperScript III with a 2:1 mix of oligo-dT and random hexamers. A synthetic immune receptor repertoire was used to measure amplification bias, and any remaining bias was corrected computationally. The original pipeline was this. Raw reads were preprocessed to remove errors, and CDR3 was defined according to IMGT conventions as the region from the conserved cysteine to phenylalanine. Clonality was calculated as 1 minus Shannon entropy normalized by log2 of the number of productive unique TCRs. CD4 or CD8 identity of scalp clones was inferred by cross-referencing scalp TCRbeta sequences with sorted blood CD4 and CD8 repertoires. TCRdb limited this immuneACCESS table to in-frame rearrangements with V and J called. A share of clones is missing; checked studies link under half to unresolved V genes, and the rest is unexplained. Clonal size and the V and J genes are those of that table, whereas D and trimming came from the DNA. The sample yields under 70,000 clones; approximately 96% were counted once. Together, the top ten hold more than 25% of the sample.

Study-level results and caveats: Unlike mouse skin, where gammadelta T cells dominate, normal human skin contains resident alphabeta T cells that get sequenced too, which complicates analysis of the scalp TCR repertoire. Shared TCR sequences between patients were less evident than in mice, which may be partly attributable to HLA diversity in the patient population. Compared with normal scalp, lesional scalp had higher clonality and more expanded CD8+ clones, particularly in alopecia totalis/universalis, a pattern that suggests antigenic drive.

The time point label corresponds to: baseline before oral tofacitinib. Lesional scalp punch biopsies and peripheral blood were collected from alopecia areata patients. After PBMCs were isolated by density centrifugation and stained for CD3, CD4 and CD8, a FACSAria was used to sort CD4+ and CD8+ T cells. This clone was detected once. What this receptor recognizes is not known. No clone much larger than this one lies a single base away; base qualities are absent. From V the trimming removes 5 bases and from J it removes 4 bases, while the gene matches leave 1 base of the junction unaccounted for. In the germline V gene (reference sequence), CDR1 corresponds to PRHDT and CDR2 to FYEKMQ. Measured from the cysteine to the phenylalanine, the CDR3 is 13 residues long. Only the CDR3 DNA is retained, 39 bases long and in frame from the first base.

The sequence derives from a human donor with alopecia areata. Sequenced material: CD8+ T cells sorted from blood, taken at week 0. The chain was built from TRBV13 and TRBJ2-7; the central 11 bases match TRBD1. This receptor has the CDR3 CASSGTGGYEQYF. The DNA sequence reads TGTGCCAGCAGCGGGACAGGGGGGTACGAGCAGTACTTC.